This T cell receptor (beta chain) was identified in a study of blood T cell repertoires in COVID-19. Across the study: The cDNA or gDNA used as material had been derived from T cells, B-cell-depleted T cells, or PBMCs.

Participants, about 18 to 90 years old, spanned some 23 US areas. Clones were sequenced by immunoSEQ multiplex PCR, and TCRdb holds only the in-frame ones, with some missing. The sample yields about 480,000 clones, 88% seen once. Germline CDR1 reads LGHNA; CDR2 reads YNFKEQ. Trimming left V 0 bases short and J 2 bases short, with 11 bases between. The CDR3 has 15 amino acids. The genes are TRBV4-2 and TRBJ2-7, with D perhaps matching TRBD2 (6 bases). Sequenced sample: PBMCs or T cells enriched from blood (not recorded which). The clonotype comes from a woman between 40 and 50 years old who had recovered from COVID-19. The CDR3 DNA reads TGTGCCAGCAGCCAAGAGGAGGGTTCGCCCTACGAGCAGTACTTC. This translates into CASSQEEGSPYEQYF.